The next 22 T cell receptor beta chains were all read from a single sample in a study of T cells after yellow fever vaccination. TCRdb used MiXCR to reprocess the 5' RACE reads, holding one entry per CDR3 protein. This sample carries approximately 120,000 distinct CDR3 sequences, almost 9% of them seen once, and the ten largest clones take almost 40%. The material sequenced was CD8+ T cells sorted from PBMCs, taken on the day of the yellow fever booster vaccination. The origin of the receptors is a young man who received the YFV17D yellow fever vaccine.

This clonotype was observed a few times. This rearrangement joins TRBV12-3 or TRBV12-4 to TRBJ2-2; unclear D gene. V was shortened by 3 bases and J by 5 bases, with 10 bases between the two germline ends. The CDR3 is made up of 14 amino acids. The CDR3 DNA reads as TGTGCCAGCAGTTTTTACGGAACTACCGGGGAGCTGTTTTTT. Protein sequence: CASSFYGTTGELFF.

This chain links TRBV29-1 with TRBJ1-5, with 9 bases identical to TRBD1. CDR1 and CDR2 from the germline V gene are SQVTM and ANQGSEA. The CDR3 consists of 14 residues. V gave up 3 bases and J gave up 3 bases; unmatched junction bases: 3. The CDR3 protein is CSVEGQGPNQPQHF. As DNA, the CDR3 is TGCAGCGTTGAGGGACAGGGACCCAATCAGCCCCAGCATTTT.

Only a few counts were recorded for this clonotype. J is TRBJ2-3 and V is TRBV29-1; the D is unclear. Germline lookup yields CDR1 SQVTM and CDR2 ANQGSEA. The CDR3 has 13 amino acids. V was clipped by 1 base and J by 7 bases, with 12 bases between them. CDR3 nucleotides: TGCAGCGTTGAAGTCCGACATGGTTATACGCAGTATTTT. This encodes CSVEVRHGYTQYF.

The genes are TRBV18 and TRBJ2-4, with a weak D call TRBD2 (6 bases). Germline V gene data show CDR1 as KGHSH and CDR2 as LQKENI. The length of the CDR3 is 14 residues. Deletions cut 0 bases from V and 6 bases from J, with 9 bases between. The CDR3 DNA is TGTGCCAGCTCACCACCGGAGGGGTTAAACATTCAGTACTTC. Translation gives CASSPPEGLNIQYF.

This clonotype appeared a few times. The CDR3 spells CASSQDPGGTTDTQYF. CDR3 nucleotides: TGTGCCAGCAGCCAAGACCCTGGGGGAACCACAGATACGCAGTATTTT. The chain joins TRBV4-2 to TRBJ2-3; either TRBD1 or TRBD2 may fit D (5 bases each). Trimming left V 0 bases short and J 2 bases short, with 12 bases between. The CDR3 loop spans 16 amino acids. Germline CDR1 and CDR2: LGHNA and YNFKEQ.

This clonotype was seen only a few times. This chain connects TRBV20-1 to TRBJ2-7; D not resolved. V dropped 5 bases and J dropped 12 bases, with 29 bases sitting between them. The CDR3 extends over 15 amino acids. In germline, CDR1 is DFQATT, CDR2 SNEGSKA (reference sequence). The CDR3 bases are TGCAGTGCTTCCGACACTTCCCTTTCCCCTCAAGACGCGTACTTC. This encodes CSASDTSLSPQDAYF.

This clonotype was picked up a small number of times. This sequence joins TRBV6-6 and TRBJ2-7; TRBD1 or TRBD2 may be the D gene (5 bases each). The CDR3 is 15 amino acids. The V gene's germline CDR1 is MNHNY and CDR2 SVGAGI (reference sequence). Trimming removed 0 bases from V and 3 bases from J, with 12 bases in between. The CDR3 protein is CASSYSRPGSYEQYV. The CDR3 bases are TGTGCCAGCAGTTACTCGAGGCCAGGGAGCTACGAGCAGTACGTC.

This clonotype appeared many times. The J gene is TRBJ2-4, the V gene TRBV12-3 or TRBV12-4; 8 nucleotides align to TRBD1. This CDR3 has 18 residues. Trimming at V came to 2 bases and at J to 0 bases, leaving 9 bases not matched to a gene. The CDR3 region is CASSLPTGADIAKNIQYF. The CDR3, as DNA: TGTGCCAGCAGTTTACCGACAGGGGCGGATATAGCCAAAAACATTCAGTACTTC.

The CDR3 nucleotides are TGCGCCAGCAGCGGTAGCGGGTGGGAGACCCAGTACTTC. As protein: CASSGSGWETQYF. J is TRBJ2-5 and V is TRBV4-1; 7 bases are a match to TRBD2. From germline, CDR1 is MGHRA and CDR2 YSYEKL. There are 13 residues in the CDR3. The trim removed 5 bases at V and 5 bases at J, leaving 5 bases unmatched.

The chain carries TRBV6-2 or TRBV6-3 and TRBJ2-2; D unclear. Trimming removed 0 bases at V and 4 bases at J, with 9 bases between. Germline CDR1 and CDR2: MNHEY and SVGEGT. The CDR3 loop spans 15 amino acids. CDR3 loop: CASSYSIRSTGELFF. The CDR3 DNA reads TGTGCCAGCAGTTACTCGATACGCAGCACCGGGGAGCTGTTTTTT.

The chain has TRBV7-9 and TRBJ2-1; D ambiguous. V was shortened by 7 bases and J by 3 bases, with 19 bases between the two germline ends. The germline CDR1 and CDR2 sequences are SEHNR and FQNEAQ (reference sequence). The CDR3 length is 16 residues. The CDR3 protein is CASINPPGRNYNEQFF. The DNA of the CDR3 is TGTGCCAGCATCAACCCCCCCGGACGAAACTACAATGAGCAGTTCTTC.

This chain connects TRBV9 to TRBJ2-3; D is perhaps TRBD2 (6 bases). The CDR3 consists of 16 residues. Germline V gene data show CDR1 as SGDLS and CDR2 as YYNGEE. V was cut by 4 bases and J by 0 bases, with 15 bases left in between. The DNA for the CDR3 is TGTGCCAGCAGCCCCAGCGCGGGACCAAGCACAGATACGCAGTATTTT. Translation gives CASSPSAGPSTDTQYF.

This clonotype came up a few times. The chain recombines TRBV10-3 with TRBJ2-1, with D perhaps matching TRBD1 or TRBD2 (5 bases each). Between the trimmed V and J ends, which lost 4 bases and 13 bases, there was a span of 11 bases. The CDR3 covers 11 residues. In germline, CDR1 is ENHRY, CDR2 SYGVKD. CDR3 coding DNA: TGTGCCATCAGTGGCTGGGACGGACAGTTCTTC. Translation gives CAISGWDGQFF.

The rearrangement joins TRBV12-3 or TRBV12-4 to TRBJ1-1; 10 positions agree with TRBD1. The V and J ends lost 5 bases and 3 bases, in that order; junction bases with no gene match: 9. There are 16 residues in the CDR3. CDR3: CASSPRQGALDTEAFF. The CDR3 region has the DNA TGTGCCAGCAGTCCGCGACAGGGGGCCTTGGACACTGAAGCTTTCTTT.

The rearrangement links TRBV6-4 to TRBJ2-3; 7 positions agree with TRBD1. V lost 5 bases and J lost 1; bases outside the gene matches: 6. CDR1 MRHNA and CDR2 SNTAGT come from the germline V gene. The CDR3 has 15 residues. CDR3 bases: TGTGCCAGCAGTCGAGGGGGCGTAGGCACAGATACGCAGTATTTT. Amino acid sequence: CASSRGGVGTDTQYF.

In its sample, this clonotype was seen a few times. V and J are TRBV15 and TRBJ1-1; tentatively, D is TRBD1 (5 bases). Trimming removed 0 bases at V and 12 bases at J, with 14 bases between. The CDR3 has 13 amino acids. The V gene's germline CDR1 is LNHNV and CDR2 YYDKDF (reference sequence). CDR3 amino acids: CATSRDRRGAPFF. CDR3 coding DNA: TGTGCCACCAGCAGAGATCGAAGGGGCGCGCCTTTCTTT.

This clonotype was counted a few times. The V call is TRBV3-1, the J call TRBJ2-3, with 12 bases lining up with TRBD2. This CDR3 contains 18 residues. Germline V gives CDR1 LGHDT, CDR2 YNNKEL (reference sequence). After removal of 1 base from V and 0 bases from J, the junction contained 5 bases not matched to a gene. CDR3 in DNA: TGTGCCAGCAGCCAAGGACTAGCGGGGGTTACTAGCACAGATACGCAGTATTTT. Protein product: CASSQGLAGVTSTDTQYF.

In this sample, this clonotype turned up a few times. V and J are TRBV4-1 and TRBJ2-5, with 11 bases fitting TRBD2. Germline V gives CDR1 MGHRA, CDR2 YSYEKL. This CDR3 comprises 16 residues. Losses at the gene ends were 3 bases for V and 2 bases for J; bases not matched to a gene: 5. This CDR3 reads CASSHALAGVQETQYF. The CDR3 DNA follows: TGCGCCAGCAGCCACGCACTAGCGGGGGTACAAGAGACCCAGTACTTC.

A few counts support this clonotype. This chain connects TRBV12-5 to TRBJ2-1, with a tentative D call TRBD1 (6 bases). The length of the CDR3 is 14 residues. V gave up 0 bases and J gave up 6 bases, with 9 bases separating them. The V gene's germline CDR1 is LGHNT and CDR2 FRNRAP. The CDR3 DNA reads as TGTGCTAGTGGTTTGGTTTCAGGGGTCAATGAGCAGTTCTTC. Amino acids: CASGLVSGVNEQFF. Full variable domain (outside the CDR3, taken from reference TRBV12-5 and TRBJ2-1): DARVTQTPRHKVTEMGQEVTMRCQPILGHNTVFWYRQTMMQGLELLAYFRNRAPLDDSGMPKDRFSAEMPDATLATLKIQPSEPRDSAVYFCASGLVSGVNEQFFGPGTRLTVL.

The chain links TRBV4-3 to TRBJ2-1; a weak D match, TRBD1 (5 bases). Germline V lookup: CDR1 LGHNA, CDR2 YSLEER. Trimming cost V 0 bases and J 8 bases, with 8 bases left between them. CDR3 length: 13 amino acids. Here the CDR3 DNA reads TGCGCCAGCAGCCAAGATAGGGGATATGAGCAGTTCTTC. Translated: CASSQDRGYEQFF.

This clonotype was seen only a few times. The V call is TRBV2, the J call TRBJ2-5; TRBD2 aligns across 14 bases. The ends lost 5 bases at V and 1 base at J; junction bases unmatched: 3. Germline CDR1 reads SNHLY; CDR2 reads FYNNEI. The CDR3 has 16 residues. DNA of the CDR3: TGTGCCAGCAGTTCCGGACTAGCGGGGGGCCAAGAGACCCAGTACTTC. Translating it yields CASSSGLAGGQETQYF.

The genes are TRBV12-5 and TRBJ2-3; 8 nucleotides align to TRBD1. The CDR3 is 15 residues long. Germline CDR1 reads LGHNT; CDR2 reads FRNRAP. The V segment lost 5 bases and the J segment 9 bases; nucleotides outside the gene matches: 13. The CDR3 is CASGTRQGPTATQYF. The DNA for the CDR3 is TGTGCTAGTGGTACTCGACAGGGGCCCACTGCCACGCAGTATTTT. Variable domain in full (rest from reference TRBV12-5 and TRBJ2-3): DARVTQTPRHKVTEMGQEVTMRCQPILGHNTVFWYRQTMMQGLELLAYFRNRAPLDDSGMPKDRFSAEMPDATLATLKIQPSEPRDSAVYFCASGTRQGPTATQYFGPGTRLTVL.